This is a list of T cell receptor beta chains from one sample in a study of Graves' ophthalmopathy and Graves' hyperthyroidism. MiXCR, applied by TCRdb to the multiplex PCR reads, yields one record per CDR3 protein. The sample has around 1,200,000 distinct CDR3 sequences; around a third are singletons. Input material: peripheral blood or thyroid tissue (not recorded which). All receptors come from an adult man with Graves' hyperthyroidism. The CDR3 runs from the conserved cysteine through the conserved F or W. The order of the fields is V gene, clone size, J gene, D gene, CDR3 DNA, CDR3 protein. The D gene is left open where the match is weak. Expanded clones get a size class; other rows say once, few or many, or leave the size out.

V gene: TRBV20-1
clone size: many
J gene: TRBJ2-7
D gene: TRBD2
CDR3 DNA: TGCAGTGCTAGAGACCGGGACTACGCCTACGAGCAGTACTTC
CDR3 protein: CSARDRDYAYEQYF

V gene: TRBV20-1
clone size: once
J gene: TRBJ2-5
D gene: TRBD2
CDR3 DNA: TGCAGTGCCCATAGGGGAGGGCGGGAGACCCAGTACTTC
CDR3 protein: CSAHRGGRETQYF

V gene: TRBV20-1
clone size: many
J gene: TRBJ2-7
D gene: -
CDR3 DNA: TGCAGTGCACCCGGACAGAATCCCTCCTACGAGCAGTACTTC
CDR3 protein: CSAPGQNPSYEQYF

V gene: TRBV7-2
clone size: -
J gene: TRBJ2-7
D gene: TRBD2
CDR3 DNA: TGCGCCAGCAGCCAGTCAGCGGGGGGCACCTACGAGCAGTACTTC
CDR3 protein: CASSQSAGGTYEQYF

V gene: TRBV10-3
clone size: -
J gene: TRBJ2-5
D gene: TRBD1
CDR3 DNA: TGTGCCATCAGCGACAGGGTGGATGGGGAGACCCAGTACTTC
CDR3 protein: CAISDRVDGETQYF

V gene: TRBV7-8
clone size: -
J gene: TRBJ2-2
D gene: -
CDR3 DNA: TGTGCCAGCAGCCCCCAGGGCCGGCTGGGCACCGGGGAGCTGTTTTTT
CDR3 protein: CASSPQGRLGTGELFF

V gene: TRBV15
clone size: many
J gene: TRBJ2-7
D gene: -
CDR3 DNA: TGTGCCACCAGCCGTCGAGGAGACTCCTACGAGCAGTACTTC
CDR3 protein: CATSRRGDSYEQYF

V gene: TRBV7-9
clone size: many
J gene: TRBJ1-1
D gene: -
CDR3 DNA: TGTGCCAGCAGCCGGACCAAGGACACTGAAGCTTTCTTT
CDR3 protein: CASSRTKDTEAFF

V gene: TRBV10-3
clone size: many
J gene: TRBJ2-7
D gene: -
CDR3 DNA: TGTGCCATCAGTGGGGGCGGGTACGAGCAGTACTTC
CDR3 protein: CAISGGGYEQYF

V gene: TRBV5-1
clone size: few
J gene: TRBJ1-2
D gene: TRBD1
CDR3 DNA: TGCGCCAGCGGTACAGGGGCCAGTGGCTACACCTTC
CDR3 protein: CASGTGASGYTF

V gene: TRBV4-3
clone size: -
J gene: TRBJ2-5
D gene: -
CDR3 DNA: TGCGCCAGCAGCCGTACTGACGGCTTTGAGACCCAGTACTTC
CDR3 protein: CASSRTDGFETQYF

V gene: TRBV7-2
clone size: -
J gene: TRBJ2-7
D gene: -
CDR3 DNA: TGTGCCAGCAGCTGGGACATTCGGGCCGAGCAGTACTTC
CDR3 protein: CASSWDIRAEQYF

V gene: TRBV10-3
clone size: -
J gene: TRBJ1-3
D gene: TRBD1
CDR3 DNA: TGTGCCATCAGGAGGACAGGGATTCCGAATGGAAACACCATATATTTT
CDR3 protein: CAIRRTGIPNGNTIYF

V gene: TRBV7-2
clone size: many
J gene: TRBJ1-5
D gene: -
CDR3 DNA: TGTGCCAGCAGCTACAAAGGGGGGCACAATCAGCCCCAGCATTTT
CDR3 protein: CASSYKGGHNQPQHF

V gene: TRBV29-1
clone size: many
J gene: TRBJ1-2
D gene: TRBD1
CDR3 DNA: TGCAGTGTAAGACAGGGGGCTAACTATGGCTACACCTTC
CDR3 protein: CSVRQGANYGYTF

V gene: TRBV20-1
clone size: -
J gene: TRBJ1-1
D gene: -
CDR3 DNA: TGCAGTGCCCCCAGGGAGGGGAGGCTGAACACTGAAGCTTTCTTT
CDR3 protein: CSAPREGRLNTEAFF

V gene: TRBV12-3/TRBV12-4
clone size: few
J gene: TRBJ1-1
D gene: -
CDR3 DNA: TGTGCCAGCAGTCTAGGTGTGAGGGGTAACACTGAAGCTTTCTTT
CDR3 protein: CASSLGVRGNTEAFF